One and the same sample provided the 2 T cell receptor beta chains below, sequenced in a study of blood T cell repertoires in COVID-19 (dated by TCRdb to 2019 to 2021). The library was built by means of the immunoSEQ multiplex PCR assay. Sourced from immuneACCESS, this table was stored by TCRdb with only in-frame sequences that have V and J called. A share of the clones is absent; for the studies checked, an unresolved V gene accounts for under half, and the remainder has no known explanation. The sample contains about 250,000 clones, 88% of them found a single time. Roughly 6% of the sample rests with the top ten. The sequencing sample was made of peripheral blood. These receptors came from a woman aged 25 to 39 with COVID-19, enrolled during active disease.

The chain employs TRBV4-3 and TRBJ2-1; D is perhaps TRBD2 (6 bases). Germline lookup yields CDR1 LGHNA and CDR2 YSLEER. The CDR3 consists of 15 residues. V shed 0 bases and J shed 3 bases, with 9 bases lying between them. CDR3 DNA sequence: TGCGCCAGCAGCCAAGATGGCGGGAACTACAATGAGCAGTTCTTC. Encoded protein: CASSQDGGNYNEQFF.

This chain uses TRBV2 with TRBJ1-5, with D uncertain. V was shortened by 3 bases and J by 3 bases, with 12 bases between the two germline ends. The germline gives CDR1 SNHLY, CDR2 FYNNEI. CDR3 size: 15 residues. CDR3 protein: CASSEGRVSNQPQHF. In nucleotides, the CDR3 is TGTGCCAGCAGTGAGGGCAGAGTTTCCAATCAGCCCCAGCATTTT. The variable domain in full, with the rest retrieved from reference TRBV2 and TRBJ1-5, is EPEVTQTPSHQVTQMGQEVILRCVPISNHLYFYWYRQILGQKVEFLVSFYNNEISEKSEIFDDQFSVERPDGSNFTLKIRSTKLEDSAMYFCASSEGRVSNQPQHFGDGTRLSIL.